This record covers a single T cell receptor (beta chain). What antigen it recognizes has not been identified. The input lacks base qualities; no much larger clone sits a single base away. Trimming removed 6 bases from V and 4 bases from J; the gene matches leave 8 bases unexplained. The germline V gene yields MNHEY for CDR1 and SVGAGI for CDR2. The CDR3 numbers 15 residues from cysteine through phenylalanine. CDR3 DNA only is kept here, 45 bases in frame from base 1. The sample belongs to a study of PD-1 blockade in classical Hodgkin lymphoma (dated by TCRdb to the early 2020s). Context from the whole study: Nivolumab dosing was 3 mg/kg intravenously every 2 weeks, continuing until either disease progression or unacceptable toxicity. The study used CyTOF and TCR beta sequencing to define a peripheral blood immune signature of response to PD-1 blockade in classical Hodgkin lymphoma. Findings and caveats that apply to the study as a whole: Patients starting nivolumab less than 1 year after ASCT had lower diversity and were excluded from later analyses to avoid confounding by immune reconstitution. Newly diagnosed patients were reported to have lower baseline TCR diversity than healthy donors, and relapsed/refractory patients were reported to have lower baseline TCR diversity still. The study was limited to a single clinical trial cohort, and causes of repertoire differences, possibly disease activity or prior therapy, remained undefined. Trial patients achieving complete response had baseline diversity similar to newly diagnosed patients, whereas partial responders and progressors had significantly lower diversity. CD4+ but not CD8+ TCR diversity rose significantly by C4D1 (p=0.0027 vs p=0.16), most apparent in complete responders (p=0.02).

Taken with the paper, the label for time point translates to: cycle 2 day 1 (C2D1) of nivolumab. Relapse after autologous stem cell transplantation had occurred in all trial patients, and cohorts A, B and C were distinguished by prior brentuximab vedotin exposure. A total of about 51 patients with relapsed/refractory classical Hodgkin lymphoma made up the trial cohort, and each patient's best overall response was complete response, partial response or progressive disease. In the multi-cohort phase II CheckMate 205 trial, trial patients received single-agent nivolumab. An independent review committee assessed best overall response using the 2007 International Working Group response criteria. Trial PBMCs were collected just before the start of nivolumab (C1D1) and during therapy at cycle 2 day 1 and cycle 4 day 1. Peripheral blood was collected in 8 mL Vacutainer Cell Preparation Tubes, from which PBMCs were isolated by centrifugation and then cryopreserved.

The Qiagen DNeasy kit was used to extract genomic DNA from unsorted PBMCs and from the negatively selected CD4+ and CD8+ fractions. Using primers that anneal to V and J segments, immunoSEQ multiplex PCR amplified the TCR beta CDR3 regions. A synthetic immune receptor repertoire was used to minimize amplification bias, and remaining bias was computationally removed after sequencing. The published analysis was carried out like this. Repertoire diversity was quantified as the Shannon entropy index using custom Python scripts. The unsorted, CD4+ and CD8+ repertoires were each analyzed separately, with the exception of combined analyses, where CD4+ and CD8+ sequences were merged in silico. Clonal expansion was defined as a frequency increase of at least 2-fold after treatment compared with C1D1, and clones undetected at baseline were assigned a pseudocount of 0.5. Clones with 0 or 1 copy at C1D1 were classified as singleton clones, and clones with 2 or more copies were classified as non-singleton clones. Clones expanded in unsorted samples were annotated as CD4+, CD8+ or unknown by matching protein sequences in sorted samples from the same patient. Wilcoxon tests on paired samples were used to test changes in diversity from C1D1 to C4D1. The immuneACCESS repertoire file appears here via TCRdb, limited to in-frame rearrangements. These files lack a portion of the clones; in checked studies, under half of the deficit traces to unresolved V genes, and the cause of the others is not known. The V and J calls and clone size were taken over from that table, and D and trimming were inferred from the DNA. The sample table records 150,000 or so clones; approximately 81% of these occur just once. About 9.2% of the sample rests with the top ten.

The chain couples TRBV6-5 to TRBJ1-5, and TRBD1 aligns with 8 junction nucleotides. The TCR comes from a human donor with classical Hodgkin lymphoma. Sample: peripheral blood mononuclear cells (PBMCs), taken before the second cycle of nivolumab. The DNA sequence is TGTGCCAGCAGCTCCGGGACAGGACCAAATCAGCCCCAGCATTTT. This translates into CASSSGTGPNQPQHF.